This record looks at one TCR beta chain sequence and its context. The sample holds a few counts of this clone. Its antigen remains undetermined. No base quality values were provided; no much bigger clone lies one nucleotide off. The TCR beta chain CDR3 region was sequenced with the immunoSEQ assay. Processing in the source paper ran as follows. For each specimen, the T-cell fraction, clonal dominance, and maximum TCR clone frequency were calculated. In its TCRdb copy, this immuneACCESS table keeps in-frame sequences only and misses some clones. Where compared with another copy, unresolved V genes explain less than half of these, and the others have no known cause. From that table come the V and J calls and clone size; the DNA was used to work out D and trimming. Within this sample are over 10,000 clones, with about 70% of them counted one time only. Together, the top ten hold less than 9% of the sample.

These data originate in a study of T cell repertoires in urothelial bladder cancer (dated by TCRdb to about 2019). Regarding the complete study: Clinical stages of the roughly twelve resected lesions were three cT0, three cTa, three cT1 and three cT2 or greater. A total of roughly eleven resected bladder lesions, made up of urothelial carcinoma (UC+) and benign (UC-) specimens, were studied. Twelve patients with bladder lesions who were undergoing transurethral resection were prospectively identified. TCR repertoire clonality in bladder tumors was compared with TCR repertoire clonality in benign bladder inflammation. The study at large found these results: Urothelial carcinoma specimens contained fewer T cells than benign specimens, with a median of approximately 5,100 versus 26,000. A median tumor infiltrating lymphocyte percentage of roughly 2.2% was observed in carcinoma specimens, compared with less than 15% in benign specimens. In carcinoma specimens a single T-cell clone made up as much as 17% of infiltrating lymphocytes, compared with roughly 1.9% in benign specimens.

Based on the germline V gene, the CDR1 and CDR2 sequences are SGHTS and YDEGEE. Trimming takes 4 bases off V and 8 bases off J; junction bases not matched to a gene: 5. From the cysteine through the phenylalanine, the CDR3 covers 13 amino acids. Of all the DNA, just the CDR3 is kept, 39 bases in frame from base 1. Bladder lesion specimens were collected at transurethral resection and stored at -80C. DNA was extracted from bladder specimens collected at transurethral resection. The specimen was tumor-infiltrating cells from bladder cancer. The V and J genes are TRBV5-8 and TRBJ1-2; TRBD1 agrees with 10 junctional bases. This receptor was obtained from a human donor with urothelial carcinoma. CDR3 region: CASSERQGAGYTF. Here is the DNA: TGTGCCAGCAGCGAACGACAGGGGGCCGGCTACACCTTC.